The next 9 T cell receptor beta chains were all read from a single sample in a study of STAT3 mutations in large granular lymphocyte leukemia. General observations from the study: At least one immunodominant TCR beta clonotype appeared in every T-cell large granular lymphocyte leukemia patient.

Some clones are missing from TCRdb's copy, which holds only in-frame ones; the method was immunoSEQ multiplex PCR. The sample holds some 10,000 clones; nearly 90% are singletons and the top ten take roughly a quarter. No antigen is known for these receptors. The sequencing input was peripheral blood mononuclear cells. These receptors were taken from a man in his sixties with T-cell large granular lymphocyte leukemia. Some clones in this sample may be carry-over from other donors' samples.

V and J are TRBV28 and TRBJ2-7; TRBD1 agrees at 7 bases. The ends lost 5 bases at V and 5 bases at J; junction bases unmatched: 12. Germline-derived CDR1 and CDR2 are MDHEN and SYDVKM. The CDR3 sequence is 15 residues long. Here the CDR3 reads CASSPRTGFSNEQYF. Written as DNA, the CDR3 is TGTGCCAGCAGTCCCCGGACAGGTTTCAGCAACGAGCAGTACTTC.

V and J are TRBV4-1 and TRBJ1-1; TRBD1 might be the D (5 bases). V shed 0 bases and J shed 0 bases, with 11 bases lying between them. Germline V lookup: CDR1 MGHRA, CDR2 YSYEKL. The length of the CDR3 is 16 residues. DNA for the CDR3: TGCGCCAGCAGCCAAGAAGTCCGGGGGGTGAACACTGAAGCTTTCTTT. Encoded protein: CASSQEVRGVNTEAFF.

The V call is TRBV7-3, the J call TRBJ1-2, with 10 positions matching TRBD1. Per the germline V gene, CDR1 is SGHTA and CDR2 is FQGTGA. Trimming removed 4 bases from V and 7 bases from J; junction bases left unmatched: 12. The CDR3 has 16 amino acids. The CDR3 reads CASSSHSGTGDRGYTF. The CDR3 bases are TGTGCCAGCAGCTCACACTCCGGGACAGGGGATCGTGGCTACACCTTC.

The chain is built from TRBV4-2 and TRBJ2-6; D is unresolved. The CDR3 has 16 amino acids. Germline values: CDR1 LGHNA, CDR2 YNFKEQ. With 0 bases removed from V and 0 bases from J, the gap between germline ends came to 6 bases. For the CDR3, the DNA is TGTGCCAGCAGCCAAGATTTCAACTCTGGGGCCAACGTCCTGACTTTC. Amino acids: CASSQDFNSGANVLTF.

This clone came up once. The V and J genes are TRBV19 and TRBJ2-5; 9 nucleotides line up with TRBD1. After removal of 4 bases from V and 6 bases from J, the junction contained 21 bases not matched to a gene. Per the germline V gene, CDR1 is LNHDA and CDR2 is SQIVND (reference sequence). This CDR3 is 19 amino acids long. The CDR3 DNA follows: TGTGCCAGTAGTAGGGCGTACACTCGGGATTGGACAGGGGAAAAGACCCAGTACTTC. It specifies CASSRAYTRDWTGEKTQYF.

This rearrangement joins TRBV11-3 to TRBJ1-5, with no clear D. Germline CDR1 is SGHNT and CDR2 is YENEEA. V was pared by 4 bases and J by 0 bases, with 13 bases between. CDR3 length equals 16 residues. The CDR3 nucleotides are TGTGCCAGCAGCTCCCCACCGATCTTTAGCAATCAGCCCCAGCATTTT. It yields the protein CASSSPPIFSNQPQHF.

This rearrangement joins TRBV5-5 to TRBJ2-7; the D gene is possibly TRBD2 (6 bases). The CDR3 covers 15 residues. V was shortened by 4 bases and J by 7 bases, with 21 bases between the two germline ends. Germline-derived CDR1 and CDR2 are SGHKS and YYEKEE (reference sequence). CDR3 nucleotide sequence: TGTGCCAGCAGCCTCCCCGGGACGGAGACTAGAGAGCAGTACTTC. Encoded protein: CASSLPGTETREQYF.

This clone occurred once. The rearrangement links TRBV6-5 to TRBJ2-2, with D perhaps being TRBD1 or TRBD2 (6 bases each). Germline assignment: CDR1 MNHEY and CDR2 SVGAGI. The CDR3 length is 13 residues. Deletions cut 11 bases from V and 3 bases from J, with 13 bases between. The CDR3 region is CAGGRGDTGELFF. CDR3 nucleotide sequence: TGTGCCGGGGGTAGGGGGGACACCGGGGAGCTGTTTTTT.

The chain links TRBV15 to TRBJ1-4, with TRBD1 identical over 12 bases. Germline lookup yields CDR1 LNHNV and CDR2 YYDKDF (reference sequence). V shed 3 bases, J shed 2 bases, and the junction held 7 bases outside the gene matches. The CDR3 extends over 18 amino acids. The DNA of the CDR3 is TGTGCCACCAGCAGGGGTCCCGGGACAGGGGGCACTAATGAAAAACTGTTTTTT. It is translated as CATSRGPGTGGTNEKLFF.